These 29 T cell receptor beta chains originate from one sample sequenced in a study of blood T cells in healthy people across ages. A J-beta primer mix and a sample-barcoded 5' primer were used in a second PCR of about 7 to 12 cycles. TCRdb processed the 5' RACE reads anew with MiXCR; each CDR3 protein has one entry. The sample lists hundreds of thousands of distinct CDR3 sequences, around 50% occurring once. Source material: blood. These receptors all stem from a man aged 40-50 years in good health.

For the CDR3, the DNA is TGTGCCAGCAGTCCCTATACTAGCGGGAGGATTTCCTACGAGCAGTTCTTC. This codes for CASSPYTSGRISYEQFF. The J gene is TRBJ2-1, the V gene TRBV6-6; 12 bases map to TRBD2. Germline CDR1 and CDR2: MNHNY and SVGAGI (reference sequence). J lost 10 bases, V lost 5 bases, and 15 bases had no gene match. The CDR3 contains 17 residues.

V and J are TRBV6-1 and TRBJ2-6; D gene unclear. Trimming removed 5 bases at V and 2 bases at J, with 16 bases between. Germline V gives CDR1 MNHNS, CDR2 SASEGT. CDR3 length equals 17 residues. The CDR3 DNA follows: TGTGCCAGCAGTCGGACCGTAACTGCGGCTGGGGCCAACGTCCTGACTTTC. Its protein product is CASSRTVTAAGANVLTF.

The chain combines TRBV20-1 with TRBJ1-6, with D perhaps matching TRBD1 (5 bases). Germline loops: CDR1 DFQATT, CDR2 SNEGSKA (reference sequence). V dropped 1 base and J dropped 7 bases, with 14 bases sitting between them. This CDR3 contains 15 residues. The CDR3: CSARATTEGNSPLHF. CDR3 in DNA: TGCAGTGCTAGAGCAACCACTGAGGGGAATTCACCCCTCCACTTT.

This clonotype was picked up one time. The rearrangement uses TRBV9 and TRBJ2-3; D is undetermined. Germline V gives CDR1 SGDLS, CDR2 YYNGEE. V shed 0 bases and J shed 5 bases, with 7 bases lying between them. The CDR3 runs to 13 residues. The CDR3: CASSVALVDTQYF. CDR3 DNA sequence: TGTGCCAGCAGCGTAGCTTTGGTAGATACGCAGTATTTT.

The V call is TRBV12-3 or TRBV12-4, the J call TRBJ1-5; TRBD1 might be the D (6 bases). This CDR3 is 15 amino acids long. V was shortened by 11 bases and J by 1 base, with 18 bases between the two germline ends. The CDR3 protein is CAGNQGGGSNQPQHF. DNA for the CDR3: TGTGCCGGCAATCAAGGGGGGGGGAGCAATCAGCCCCAGCATTTT.

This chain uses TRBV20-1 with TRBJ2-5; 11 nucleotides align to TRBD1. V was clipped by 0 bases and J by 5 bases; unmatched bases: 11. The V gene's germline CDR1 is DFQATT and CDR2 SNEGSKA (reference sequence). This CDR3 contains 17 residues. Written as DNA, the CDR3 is TGCAGTGCTAGAGAAACCCTGGACAGGGGGCTCGGCGAGACCCAGTACTTC. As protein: CSARETLDRGLGETQYF.

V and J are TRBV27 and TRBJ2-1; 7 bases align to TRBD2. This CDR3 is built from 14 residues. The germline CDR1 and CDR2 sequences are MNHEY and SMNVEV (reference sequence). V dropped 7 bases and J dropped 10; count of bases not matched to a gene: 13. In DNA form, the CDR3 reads TGTGCCAGCACCCCGGATAGCGGGTACAGGGAGCAGTTCTTC. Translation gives CASTPDSGYREQFF.

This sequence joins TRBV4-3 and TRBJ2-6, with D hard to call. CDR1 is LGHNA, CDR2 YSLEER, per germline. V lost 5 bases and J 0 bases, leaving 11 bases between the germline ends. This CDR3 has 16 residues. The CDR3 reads CASSSQMSSGANVLTF. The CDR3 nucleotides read TGCGCCAGCAGCTCTCAAATGAGCTCTGGGGCCAACGTCCTGACTTTC.

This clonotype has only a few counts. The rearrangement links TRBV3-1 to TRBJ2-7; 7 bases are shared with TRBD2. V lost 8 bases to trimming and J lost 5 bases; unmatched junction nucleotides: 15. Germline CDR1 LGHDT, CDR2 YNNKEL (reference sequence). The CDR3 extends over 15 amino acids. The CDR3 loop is CASGMRGGRSNEQYF. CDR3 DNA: TGTGCCAGCGGAATGAGGGGCGGGAGATCGAACGAGCAGTACTTC.

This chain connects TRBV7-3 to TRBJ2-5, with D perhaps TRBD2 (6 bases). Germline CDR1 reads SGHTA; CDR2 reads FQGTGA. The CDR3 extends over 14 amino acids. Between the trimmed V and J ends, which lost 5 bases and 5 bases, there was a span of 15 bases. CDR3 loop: CASSGTGAEETQYF. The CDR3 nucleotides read TGTGCCAGCAGCGGGACGGGAGCAGAGGAGACCCAGTACTTC.

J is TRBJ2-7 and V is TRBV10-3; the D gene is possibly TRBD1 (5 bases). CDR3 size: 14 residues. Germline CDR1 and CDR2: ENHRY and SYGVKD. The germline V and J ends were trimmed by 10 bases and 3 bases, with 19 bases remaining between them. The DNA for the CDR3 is TGTGCCACCAAAGATAACAAGGGGTTCTACGAGCAGTACTTC. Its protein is CATKDNKGFYEQYF.

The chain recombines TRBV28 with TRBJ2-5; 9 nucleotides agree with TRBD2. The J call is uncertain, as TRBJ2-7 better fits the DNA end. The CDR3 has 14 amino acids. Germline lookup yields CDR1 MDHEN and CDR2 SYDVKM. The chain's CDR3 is CASSFWRGGNEQYF. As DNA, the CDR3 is TGTGCCAGCAGTTTTTGGCGGGGGGGCAACGAGCAGTACTTC.

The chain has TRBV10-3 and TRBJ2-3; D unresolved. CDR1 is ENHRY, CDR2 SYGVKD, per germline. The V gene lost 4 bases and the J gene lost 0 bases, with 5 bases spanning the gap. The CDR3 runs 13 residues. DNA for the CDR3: TGTGCCATCAGTGCCTTGAGCACAGATACGCAGTATTTT. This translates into CAISALSTDTQYF.

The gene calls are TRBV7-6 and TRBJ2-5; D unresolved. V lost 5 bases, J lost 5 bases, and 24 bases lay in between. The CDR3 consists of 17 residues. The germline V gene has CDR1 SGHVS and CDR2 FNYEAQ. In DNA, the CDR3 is TGTGCCAGCAGCACTGACCATAAATCCACCTGGCGGGAGACCCAGTACTTC. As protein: CASSTDHKSTWRETQYF. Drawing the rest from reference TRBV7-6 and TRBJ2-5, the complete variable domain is GAGVSQSPRYKVTKRGQDVALRCDPISGHVSLYWYRQALGQGPEFLTYFNYEAQQDKSGLPNDRFSAERPEGSISTLTIQRTEQRDSAMYRCASSTDHKSTWRETQYFGPGTRLLVL.

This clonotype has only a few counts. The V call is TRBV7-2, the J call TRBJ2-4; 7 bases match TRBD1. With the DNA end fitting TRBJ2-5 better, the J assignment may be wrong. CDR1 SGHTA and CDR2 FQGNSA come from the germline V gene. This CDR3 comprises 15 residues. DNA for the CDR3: TGTGCCAGCAGCTTAAATAGGGGGCGCGTAGAGACCCAGTACTTC. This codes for CASSLNRGRVETQYF.

CDR3 residues: CASGPDRRELATNEKLFF. DNA of the CDR3: TGTGCCAGCGGGCCGGACAGACGCGAACTCGCAACTAATGAAAAACTGTTTTTT. This chain uses TRBV28 with TRBJ1-4; tentative D call: TRBD1 (6 bases). Per the germline V gene, CDR1 is MDHEN and CDR2 is SYDVKM. The V end lost 8 bases, the J end lost 0 bases, and 22 bases lay between the germline ends. The CDR3 totals 18 residues.

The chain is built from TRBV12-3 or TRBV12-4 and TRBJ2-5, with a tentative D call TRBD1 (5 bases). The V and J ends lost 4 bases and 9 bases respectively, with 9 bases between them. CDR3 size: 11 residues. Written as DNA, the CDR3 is TGTGCCAGCAGTTATAGGGGTTCCCAGTACTTC. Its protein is CASSYRGSQYF.

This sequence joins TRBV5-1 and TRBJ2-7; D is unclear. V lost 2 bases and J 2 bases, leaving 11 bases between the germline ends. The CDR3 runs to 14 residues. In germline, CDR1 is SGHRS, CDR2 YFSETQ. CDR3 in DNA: TGCGCCAGCAGCTTTGGGGTAGGGACCTACGAGCAGTACTTC. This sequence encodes CASSFGVGTYEQYF.

Here the CDR3 reads CASGLVQKTYRGCSYNEQFF. The CDR3 nucleotides are TGTGCTAGTGGTTTGGTCCAGAAAACTTACAGGGGTTGCTCCTACAATGAGCAGTTCTTC. The chain recombines TRBV12-5 with TRBJ2-1, with 7 bases lining up with TRBD1. Germline loops: CDR1 LGHNT, CDR2 FRNRAP. The CDR3 loop spans 20 amino acids. The J segment lost 0 bases and the V segment lost 0 bases, leaving 14 bases of the junction unmatched.

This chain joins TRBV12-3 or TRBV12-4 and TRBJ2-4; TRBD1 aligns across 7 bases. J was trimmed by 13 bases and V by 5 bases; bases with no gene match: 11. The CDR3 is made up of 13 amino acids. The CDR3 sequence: CASSVDAGGEQYF. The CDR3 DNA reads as TGTGCCAGCAGTGTAGATGCAGGGGGTGAGCAGTACTTC.

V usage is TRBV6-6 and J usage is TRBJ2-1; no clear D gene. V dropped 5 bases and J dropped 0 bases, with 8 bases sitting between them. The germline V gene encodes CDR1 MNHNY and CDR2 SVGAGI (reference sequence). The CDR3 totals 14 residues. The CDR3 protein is CASSTSRSYNEQFF. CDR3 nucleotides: TGTGCCAGCAGTACCAGTCGCTCCTACAATGAGCAGTTCTTC.

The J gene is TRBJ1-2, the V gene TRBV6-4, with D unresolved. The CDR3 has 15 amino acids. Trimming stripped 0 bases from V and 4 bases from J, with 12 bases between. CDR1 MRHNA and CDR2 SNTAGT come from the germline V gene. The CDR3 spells CASSDSNSAGYGYTF. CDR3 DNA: TGTGCCAGCAGTGACTCGAACAGTGCAGGCTATGGCTACACCTTC.

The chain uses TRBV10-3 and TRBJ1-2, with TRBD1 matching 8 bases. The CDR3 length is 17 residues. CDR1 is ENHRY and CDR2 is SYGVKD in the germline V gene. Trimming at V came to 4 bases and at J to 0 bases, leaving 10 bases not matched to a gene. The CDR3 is CAISGDPWTGTNYGYTF. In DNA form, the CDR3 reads TGTGCCATCAGTGGAGACCCGTGGACAGGGACTAACTATGGCTACACCTTC.

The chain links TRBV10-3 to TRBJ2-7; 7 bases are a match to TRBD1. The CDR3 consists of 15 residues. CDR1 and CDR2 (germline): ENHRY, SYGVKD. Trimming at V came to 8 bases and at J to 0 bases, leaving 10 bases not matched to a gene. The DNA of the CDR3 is TGTGCCATCTCGCCCCAGGGGGTCAGCTCCTACGAGCAGTACTTC. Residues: CAISPQGVSSYEQYF.

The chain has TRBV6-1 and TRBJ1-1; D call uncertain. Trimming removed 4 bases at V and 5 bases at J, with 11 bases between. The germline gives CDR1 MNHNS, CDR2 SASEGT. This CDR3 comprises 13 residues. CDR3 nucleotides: TGTGCCAGCAGTGTTTTGGGTTGGACTGAAGCTTTCTTT. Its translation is CASSVLGWTEAFF.

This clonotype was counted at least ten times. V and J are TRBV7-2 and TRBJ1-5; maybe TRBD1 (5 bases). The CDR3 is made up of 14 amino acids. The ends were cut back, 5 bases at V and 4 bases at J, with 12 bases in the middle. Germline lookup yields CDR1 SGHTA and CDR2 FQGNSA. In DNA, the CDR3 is TGTGCCAGCAGCCCAACGGGGGGAAATCAGCCCCAGCATTTT. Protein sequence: CASSPTGGNQPQHF. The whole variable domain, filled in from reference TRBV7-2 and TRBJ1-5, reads GAGVSQSPSNKVTEKGKDVELRCDPISGHTALYWYRQSLGQGLEFLIYFQGNSAPDKSGLPSDRFSAERTGGSVSTLTIQRTQQEDSAVYLCASSPTGGNQPQHFGDGTRLSIL.

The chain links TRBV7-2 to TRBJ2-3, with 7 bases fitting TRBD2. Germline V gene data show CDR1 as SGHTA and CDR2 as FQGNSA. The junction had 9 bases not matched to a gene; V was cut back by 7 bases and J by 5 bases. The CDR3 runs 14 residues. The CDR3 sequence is CASTTPGGIDTQYF. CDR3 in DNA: TGTGCCAGCACCACCCCGGGGGGTATAGATACGCAGTATTTT.

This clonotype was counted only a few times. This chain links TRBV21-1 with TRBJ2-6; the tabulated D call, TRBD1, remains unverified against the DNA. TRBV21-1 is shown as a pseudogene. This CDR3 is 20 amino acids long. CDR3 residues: CASSKGHWGPVYSGANVLTF. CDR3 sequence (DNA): TGTGCCAGCAGCAAAGGTCATTGGGGACCGGTATACTCTGGGGCCAACGTCCTGACTTTC.

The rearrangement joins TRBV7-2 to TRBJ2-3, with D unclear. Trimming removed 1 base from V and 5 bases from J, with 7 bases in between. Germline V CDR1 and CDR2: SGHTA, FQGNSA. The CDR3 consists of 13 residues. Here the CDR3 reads CASSLDRLDTQYF. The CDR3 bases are TGTGCCAGCAGCTTAGACAGATTAGATACGCAGTATTTT. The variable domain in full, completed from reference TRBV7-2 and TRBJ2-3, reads GAGVSQSPSNKVTEKGKDVELRCDPISGHTALYWYRQSLGQGLEFLIYFQGNSAPDKSGLPSDRFSAERTGGSVSTLTIQRTQQEDSAVYLCASSLDRLDTQYFGPGTRLTVL.